This entry concerns a single T cell receptor beta chain. Its antigen remains undetermined. No much larger clone is present one base from it, and per-base qualities are unavailable. The sample belongs to a study of T cells after posttransplantation cyclophosphamide (TCRdb year 2016). With regard to the full study: Using TRB sequencing, the study followed how the T cell repertoire rebuilt after myeloablative bone marrow transplantation with posttransplantation cyclophosphamide given as GVHD prophylaxis. Antigen receptor sequencing covered samples from about 40 PTCy-treated patients and approximately 15 of their related bone marrow donors. TRB sequencing was performed on blood from all 35 or so PTCy patients with 1-year posttransplant specimens. In 3 patients, up to roughly 3 additional blood samples taken between 2 and 5.2 years after transplant also underwent TRB sequencing, as did pretransplant blood from a handful of patients. Because TRA and TRB clonality correlated tightly in about ten samples, the subsequent TCR analyses were limited to TRB only. Public TRB sequences were searched against a database of over 3,000 sequences associated with responses to pathogens, tumor antigens, self-antigens and alloantigens.

Peripheral blood samples were provided by related bone marrow donors on the day of marrow donation. Mononuclear cells from peripheral blood and bone marrow were separated by Ficoll-Hypaque density centrifugation and then cryopreserved. Overall study outcomes, separate from this receptor: Across 45 or so patients, TRB clonality was highly associated with recipient CMV seropositivity and CMV reactivation, and PTCy diversity was similar to diversity in CNI/methotrexate controls. Donor-recipient similarity was low at 1-2 months but increased during the first year, and donor CD8+ memory clones often dominated later blood repertoires. The TRB repertoires of T cells infiltrating skin or GI tract showed only limited overlap with the TRB repertoires of T cells in blood.

CDR1 SGHKS and CDR2 YYEKEE were looked up in the germline V gene (reference sequence). The CDR3 spans 14 residues, from the cysteine through the phenylalanine. Just CDR3 DNA is preserved here, 42 bases in frame from base 1. Deletion took 2 bases off V and 5 bases off J, with a span of 11 bases between the germline ends. TRB sequencing used genomic DNA with the immunoSEQ assay at survey resolution or the hsTCRB kit. The authors' analysis ran thus. The immunoSEQ software handled initial read processing, and the LymphoSeq R package was used for repertoire analyses. Clonality was computed as 1 minus normalized Shannon entropy, and a Gini coefficient was also calculated for each TRB dataset. Phenotypes of unsorted samples were inferred by mapping TRB sequences from sorted subsets of the recipient or donor onto the same recipient's unsorted samples. The source is immuneACCESS, and TCRdb retained only in-frame sequences with V and J called. Part of the clones is not carried over; for the studies checked, unresolved V genes explain less than half of this, and the remainder is unexplained. Clone size and V and J calls were adopted from that table, with D and trimming inferred from the DNA. For this sample, some 40,000 clones appear and none is a singleton. In total, the top ten clones hold approximately 2.4% of the sample.

The sequence joins TRBV5-5 to TRBJ2-4, with the D gene uncertain. The TCR was taken from a man in his forties or fifties in good health, CMV-negative, and a related stem cell transplant donor. Input material: PBMCs. Read as DNA, the sequence is TGTGCCAGCAGCTTTCAGGTCGTGGAAAACATTCAGTACTTC. Its translation is CASSFQVVENIQYF.